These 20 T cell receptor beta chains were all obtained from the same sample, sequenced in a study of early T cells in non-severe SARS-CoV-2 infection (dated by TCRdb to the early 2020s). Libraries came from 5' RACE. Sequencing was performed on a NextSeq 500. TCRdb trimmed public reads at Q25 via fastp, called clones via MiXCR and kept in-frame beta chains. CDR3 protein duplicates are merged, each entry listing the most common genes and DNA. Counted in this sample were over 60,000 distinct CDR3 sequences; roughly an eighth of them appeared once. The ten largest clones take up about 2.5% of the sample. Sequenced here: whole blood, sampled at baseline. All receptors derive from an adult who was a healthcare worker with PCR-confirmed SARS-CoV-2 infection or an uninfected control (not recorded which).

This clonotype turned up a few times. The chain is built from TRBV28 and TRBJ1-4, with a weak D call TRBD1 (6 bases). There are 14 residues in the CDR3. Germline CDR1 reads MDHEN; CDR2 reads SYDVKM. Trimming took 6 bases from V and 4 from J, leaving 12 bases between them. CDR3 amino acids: CASSIGQSNEKLFF. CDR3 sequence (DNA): TGTGCCAGCAGCATCGGACAGAGTAATGAAAAACTGTTTTTT.

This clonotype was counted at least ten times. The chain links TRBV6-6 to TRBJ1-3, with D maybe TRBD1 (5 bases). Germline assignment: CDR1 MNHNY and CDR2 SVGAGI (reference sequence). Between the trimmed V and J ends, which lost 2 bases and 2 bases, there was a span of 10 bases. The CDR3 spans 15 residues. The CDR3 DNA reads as TGTGCCAGCAGTTACGGCGGGGCTCCTGGAAACACCATATATTTT. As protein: CASSYGGAPGNTIYF.

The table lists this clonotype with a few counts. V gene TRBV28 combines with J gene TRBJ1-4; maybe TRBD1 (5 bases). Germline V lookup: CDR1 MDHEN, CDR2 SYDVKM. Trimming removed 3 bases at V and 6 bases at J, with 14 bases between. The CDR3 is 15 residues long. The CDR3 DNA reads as TGTGCCAGCAGTTTTGCAGGGCTAAGGGATGAAAAACTGTTTTTT. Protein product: CASSFAGLRDEKLFF.

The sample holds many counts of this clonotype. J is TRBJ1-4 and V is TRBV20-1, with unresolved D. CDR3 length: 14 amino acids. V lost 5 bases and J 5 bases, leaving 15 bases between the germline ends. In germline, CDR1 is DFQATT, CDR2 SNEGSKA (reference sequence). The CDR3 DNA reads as TGCAGTGCTGGTGGGAGGGCCTGGAATGAAAAACTGTTTTTT. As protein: CSAGGRAWNEKLFF.

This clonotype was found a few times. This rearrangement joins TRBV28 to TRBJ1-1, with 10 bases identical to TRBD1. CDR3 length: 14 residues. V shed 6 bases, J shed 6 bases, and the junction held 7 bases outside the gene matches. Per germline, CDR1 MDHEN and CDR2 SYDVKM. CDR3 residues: CASSPGQGLPEAFF. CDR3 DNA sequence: TGTGCCAGCAGCCCGGGACAGGGGCTGCCTGAAGCTTTCTTT.

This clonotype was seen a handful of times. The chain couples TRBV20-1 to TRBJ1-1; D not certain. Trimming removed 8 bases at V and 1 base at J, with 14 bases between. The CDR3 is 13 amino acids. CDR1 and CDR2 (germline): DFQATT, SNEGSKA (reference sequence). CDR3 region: CSSRTAENTEAFF. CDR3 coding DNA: TGCAGTTCAAGGACTGCAGAGAACACTGAAGCTTTCTTT.

The CDR3 sequence is CASSQEGTVPGTDTQYF. The CDR3 DNA reads as TGTGCCAGCAGCCAAGAAGGTACCGTCCCGGGGACAGATACGCAGTATTTT. The J gene is TRBJ2-3, the V gene TRBV4-2; weak D call: TRBD2 (5 bases). V dropped 0 bases and J dropped 3 bases, with 16 bases sitting between them. CDR3 length equals 17 residues. In germline, CDR1 is LGHNA, CDR2 YNFKEQ.

The CDR3 region is CASSQRGEVNEKLFF. CDR3 nucleotides: TGTGCCAGCAGCCAAAGGGGGGAAGTTAATGAAAAACTGTTTTTT. V gene TRBV4-2 combines with J gene TRBJ1-4; tentatively, D is TRBD1 (6 bases). The CDR3 runs 15 residues. Germline V gene data show CDR1 as LGHNA and CDR2 as YNFKEQ. Trimming took off 2 bases at V and 4 bases at J, with 11 bases between the two ends.

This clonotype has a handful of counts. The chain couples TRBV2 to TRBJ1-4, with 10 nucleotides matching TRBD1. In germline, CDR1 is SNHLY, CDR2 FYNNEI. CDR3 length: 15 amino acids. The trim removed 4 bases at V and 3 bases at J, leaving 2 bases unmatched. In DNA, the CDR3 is TGTGCCAGCAGTGGTGACAGGGGGCCTAATGAAAAACTGTTTTTT. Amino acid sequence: CASSGDRGPNEKLFF.

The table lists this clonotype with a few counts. The CDR3 loop is CASSHRLAGADTQYF. CDR3 coding DNA: TGTGCCAGCAGCCATAGACTAGCGGGAGCAGATACGCAGTATTTT. V usage is TRBV13 and J usage is TRBJ2-3; 12 bases match TRBD2. This CDR3 has 15 residues. Germline lookup yields CDR1 PRHDT and CDR2 FYEKMQ (reference sequence). V was clipped by 5 bases and J by 4 bases; unmatched bases: 4.

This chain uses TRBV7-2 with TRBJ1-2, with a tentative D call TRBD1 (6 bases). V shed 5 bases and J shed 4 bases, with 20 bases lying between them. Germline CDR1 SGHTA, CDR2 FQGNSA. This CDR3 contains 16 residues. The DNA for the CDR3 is TGTGCCAGCAGCAACGAGGGACACAAATCCCCCTATGGCTACACCTTC. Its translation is CASSNEGHKSPYGYTF.

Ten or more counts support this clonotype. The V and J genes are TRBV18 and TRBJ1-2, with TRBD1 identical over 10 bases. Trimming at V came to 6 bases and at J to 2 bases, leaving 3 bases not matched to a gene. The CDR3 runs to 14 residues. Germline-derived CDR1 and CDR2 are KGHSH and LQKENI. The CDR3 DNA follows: TGTGCCAGCTCCCCGGACAGGGGGAACTATGGCTACACCTTC. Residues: CASSPDRGNYGYTF. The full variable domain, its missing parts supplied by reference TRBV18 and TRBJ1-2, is NAGVMQNPRHLVRRRGQEARLRCSPMKGHSHVYWYRQLPEEGLKFMVYLQKENIIDESGMPKERFSAEFPKEGPSILRIQQVVRGDSAAYFCASSPDRGNYGYTFGSGTRLTVV.

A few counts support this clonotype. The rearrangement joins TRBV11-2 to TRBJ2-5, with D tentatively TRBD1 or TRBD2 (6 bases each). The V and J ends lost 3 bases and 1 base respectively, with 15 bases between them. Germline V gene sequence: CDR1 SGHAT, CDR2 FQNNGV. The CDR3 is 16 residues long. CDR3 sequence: CASSLRDTLTQETQYF. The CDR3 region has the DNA TGTGCCAGCAGCTTGCGGGACACTTTAACCCAAGAGACCCAGTACTTC.

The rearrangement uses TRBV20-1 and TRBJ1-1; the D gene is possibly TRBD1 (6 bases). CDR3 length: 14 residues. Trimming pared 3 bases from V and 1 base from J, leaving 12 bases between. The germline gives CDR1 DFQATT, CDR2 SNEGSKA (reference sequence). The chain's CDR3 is CSASRGRGNTEAFF. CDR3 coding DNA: TGCAGTGCTAGCCGGGGCAGGGGGAACACTGAAGCTTTCTTT.

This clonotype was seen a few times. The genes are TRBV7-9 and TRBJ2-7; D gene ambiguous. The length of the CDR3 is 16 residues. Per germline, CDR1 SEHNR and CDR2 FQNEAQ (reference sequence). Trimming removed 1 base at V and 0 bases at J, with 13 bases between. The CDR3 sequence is CASSLDRVTFSYEQYF. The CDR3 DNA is TGTGCCAGCAGCTTAGATAGGGTGACTTTCTCCTACGAGCAGTACTTC.

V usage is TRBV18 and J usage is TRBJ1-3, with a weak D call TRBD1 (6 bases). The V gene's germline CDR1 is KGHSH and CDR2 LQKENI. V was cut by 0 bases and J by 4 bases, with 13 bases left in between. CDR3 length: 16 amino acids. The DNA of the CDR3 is TGTGCCAGCTCACCACCAGCAGGGGCAAAAGGAAACACCATATATTTT. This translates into CASSPPAGAKGNTIYF.

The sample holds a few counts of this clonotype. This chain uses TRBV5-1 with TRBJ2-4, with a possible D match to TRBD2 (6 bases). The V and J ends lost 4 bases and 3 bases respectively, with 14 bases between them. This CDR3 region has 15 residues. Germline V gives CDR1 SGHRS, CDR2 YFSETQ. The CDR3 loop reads CASSQGLEGKNIQYF. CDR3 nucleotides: TGCGCCAGCAGCCAGGGACTTGAGGGCAAAAACATTCAGTACTTC.

The CDR3 is CASSLWHRGYGYTF. CDR3 coding DNA: TGTGCCAGCAGTTTATGGCACAGGGGATATGGCTACACCTTC. The gene calls are TRBV28 and TRBJ1-2; the match to TRBD1 covers 7 bases. With 0 bases clipped from V and 5 bases from J, the junction kept 3 bases outside the gene matches. Germline lookup yields CDR1 MDHEN and CDR2 SYDVKM. The CDR3 totals 14 residues.

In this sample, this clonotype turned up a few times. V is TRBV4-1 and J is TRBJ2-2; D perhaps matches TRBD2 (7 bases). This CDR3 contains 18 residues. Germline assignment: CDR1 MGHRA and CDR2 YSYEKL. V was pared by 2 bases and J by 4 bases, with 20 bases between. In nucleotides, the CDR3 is TGCGCCAGCAGCCAACCCGTATTAGGGGGGGGATCCACCGGGGAGCTGTTTTTT. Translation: CASSQPVLGGGSTGELFF.

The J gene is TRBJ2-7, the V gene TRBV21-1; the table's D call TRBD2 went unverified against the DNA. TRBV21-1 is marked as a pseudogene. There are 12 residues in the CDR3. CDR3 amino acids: CASRGLPLKQYF. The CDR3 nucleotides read TGTGCCAGCCGGGGACTCCCCTTGAAGCAGTACTTC.